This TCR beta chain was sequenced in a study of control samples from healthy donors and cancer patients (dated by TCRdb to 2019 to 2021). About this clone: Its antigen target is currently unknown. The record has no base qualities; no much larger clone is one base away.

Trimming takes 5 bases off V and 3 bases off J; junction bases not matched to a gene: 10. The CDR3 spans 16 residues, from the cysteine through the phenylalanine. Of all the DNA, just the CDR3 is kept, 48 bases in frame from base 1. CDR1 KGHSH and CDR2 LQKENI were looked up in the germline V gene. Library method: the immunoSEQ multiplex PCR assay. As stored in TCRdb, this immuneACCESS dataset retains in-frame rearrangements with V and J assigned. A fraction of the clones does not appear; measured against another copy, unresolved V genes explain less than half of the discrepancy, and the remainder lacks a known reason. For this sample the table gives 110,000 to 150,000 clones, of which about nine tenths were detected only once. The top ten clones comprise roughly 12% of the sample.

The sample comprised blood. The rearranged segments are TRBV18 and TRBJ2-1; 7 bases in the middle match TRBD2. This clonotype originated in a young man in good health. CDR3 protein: CASSSGGVGLYNEQFF. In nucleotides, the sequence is TGTGCCAGCTCATCGGGGGGAGTGGGGCTCTACAATGAGCAGTTCTTC.